The clone carrying this T cell receptor beta chain was seen ten or more times. The data were obtained in a study of T-cell reconstitution after alpha-beta-depleted transplantation in children. Preparation of the TCRbeta library involved a method that used unique molecular identifiers. Each CDR3 protein is one row after TCRdb ran MiXCR on the PCR reads. The sample comprises some 640,000 distinct CDR3 sequences, roughly 15% of which are singletons, and approximately 1% rests with the top ten. Germline lookup yields CDR1 SGDLS and CDR2 YYNGEE. This CDR3 is 15 amino acids long. J gave up 4 bases and V 5 bases, and 8 bases lay outside the gene matches.

The V gene is TRBV9, the J gene TRBJ2-1; 8 bases match TRBD2. The sequencing here drew on PBMCs from the stem cell graft donor, taken from the stem cell graft. The origin of this receptor is a human donor who donated a stem cell graft to a child with acute myeloid leukemia. The CDR3 nucleotides read TGTGCCAGCAGTGGAGCGGGGGAATCATACAATGAGCAGTTCTTC. Its translation is CASSGAGESYNEQFF.